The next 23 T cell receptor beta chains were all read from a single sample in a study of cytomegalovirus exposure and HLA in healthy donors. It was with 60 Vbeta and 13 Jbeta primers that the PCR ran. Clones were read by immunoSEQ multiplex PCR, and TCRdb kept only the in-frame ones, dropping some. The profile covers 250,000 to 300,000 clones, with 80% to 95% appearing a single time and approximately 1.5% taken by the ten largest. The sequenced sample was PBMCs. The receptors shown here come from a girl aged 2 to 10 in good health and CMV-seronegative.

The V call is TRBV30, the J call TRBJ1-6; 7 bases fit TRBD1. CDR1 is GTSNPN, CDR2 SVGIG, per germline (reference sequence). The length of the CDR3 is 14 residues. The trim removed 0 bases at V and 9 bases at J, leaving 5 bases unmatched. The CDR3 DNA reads TGTGCCTGGAGTGTACGACAGGGAGGTTCACCCCTCCACTTT. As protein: CAWSVRQGGSPLHF. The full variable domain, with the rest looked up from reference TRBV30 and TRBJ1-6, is SQTIHQWPATLVQPVGSPLSLECTVEGTSNPNLYWYRQAAGRGLQLLFYSVGIGQISSEVPQNLSASRPQDRQFILSSKKLLLSDSGFYLCAWSVRQGGSPLHFGNGTRLTVT.

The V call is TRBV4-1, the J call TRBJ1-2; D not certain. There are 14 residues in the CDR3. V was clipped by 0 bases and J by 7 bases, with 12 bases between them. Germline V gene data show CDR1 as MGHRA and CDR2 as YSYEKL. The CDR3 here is CASSQDLGRTGYTF. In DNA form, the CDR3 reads TGCGCCAGCAGCCAAGATCTTGGGAGGACTGGCTACACCTTC.

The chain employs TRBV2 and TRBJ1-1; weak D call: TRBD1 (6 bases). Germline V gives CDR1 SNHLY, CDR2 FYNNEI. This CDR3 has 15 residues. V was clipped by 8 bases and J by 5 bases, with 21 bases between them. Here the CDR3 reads CASVLGASEETEAFF. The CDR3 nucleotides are TGTGCCAGCGTCCTGGGGGCAAGCGAGGAGACTGAAGCTTTCTTT.

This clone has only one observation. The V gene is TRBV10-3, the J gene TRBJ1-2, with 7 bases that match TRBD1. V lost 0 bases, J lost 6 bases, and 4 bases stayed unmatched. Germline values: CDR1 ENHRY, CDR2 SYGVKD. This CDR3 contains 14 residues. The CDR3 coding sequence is TGTGCCATCAGTGAGTCAGGACAGGTCAATGGCTACACCTTC. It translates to CAISESGQVNGYTF.

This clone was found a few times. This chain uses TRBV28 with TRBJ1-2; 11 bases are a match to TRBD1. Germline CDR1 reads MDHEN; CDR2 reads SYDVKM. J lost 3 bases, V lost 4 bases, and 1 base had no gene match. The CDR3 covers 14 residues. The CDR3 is CASSWGQGDYGYTF. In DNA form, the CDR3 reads TGTGCCAGCAGTTGGGGACAGGGGGACTATGGCTACACCTTC.

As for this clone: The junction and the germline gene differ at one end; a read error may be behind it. Here the CDR3 reads CASADAGTSVPPLRHF. Here the CDR3 DNA reads TGTGCTAGTGCCGACGCCGGGACTAGCGTTCCGCCACTCCGGCACTTC. This chain uses TRBV12-5 with TRBJ2-7; the match to TRBD2 covers 10 bases. Germline values: CDR1 LGHNT, CDR2 FRNRAP. The CDR3 has 16 residues.

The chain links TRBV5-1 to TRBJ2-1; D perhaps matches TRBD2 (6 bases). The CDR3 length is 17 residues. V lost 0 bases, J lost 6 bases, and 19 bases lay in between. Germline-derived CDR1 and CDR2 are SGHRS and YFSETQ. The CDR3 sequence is CASSLAGGGVILNEQFF. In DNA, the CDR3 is TGCGCCAGCAGCTTGGCGGGTGGAGGGGTAATCCTCAATGAGCAGTTCTTC.

In DNA, the CDR3 is TGTGCCAGCAGTCTGGGGGGAGTTGGGCAGCATTTT. Amino acids: CASSLGGVGQHF. This chain joins TRBV28 and TRBJ1-5, with D tentatively TRBD1 (5 bases). V lost 5 bases and J 13 bases, leaving 15 bases between the germline ends. CDR1 MDHEN and CDR2 SYDVKM come from the germline V gene. The CDR3 length is 12 residues. Supplemented by reference TRBV28 and TRBJ1-5, the full variable domain reads DVKVTQSSRYLVKRTGEKVFLECVQDMDHENMFWYRQDPGLGLRLIYFSYDVKMKEKGDIPEGYSVSREKKERFSLILESASTNQTSMYLCASSLGGVGQHFGDGTRLSIL.

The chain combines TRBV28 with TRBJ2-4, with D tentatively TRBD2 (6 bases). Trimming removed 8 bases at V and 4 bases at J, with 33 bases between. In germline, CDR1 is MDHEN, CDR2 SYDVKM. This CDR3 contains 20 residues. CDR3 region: CASSAMFPGTLLEGKNIQYF. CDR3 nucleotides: TGTGCCAGCTCCGCTATGTTCCCCGGGACTCTCCTGGAGGGGAAAAACATTCAGTACTTC.

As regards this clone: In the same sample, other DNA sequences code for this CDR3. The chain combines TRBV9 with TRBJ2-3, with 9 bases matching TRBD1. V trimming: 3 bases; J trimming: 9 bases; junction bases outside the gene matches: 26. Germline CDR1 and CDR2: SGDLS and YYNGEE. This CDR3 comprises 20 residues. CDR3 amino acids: CASSDGTGTGRGRLGNTQYF. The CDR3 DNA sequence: TGTGCCAGCAGCGACGGAACCGGGACAGGGAGAGGTCGGTTGGGAAACACGCAGTATTTT.

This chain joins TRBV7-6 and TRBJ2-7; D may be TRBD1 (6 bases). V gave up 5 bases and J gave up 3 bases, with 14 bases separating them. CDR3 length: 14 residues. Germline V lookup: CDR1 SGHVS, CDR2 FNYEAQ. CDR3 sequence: CASSPSGRGYEQYF. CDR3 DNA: TGTGCCAGCAGCCCGTCGGGCAGGGGCTACGAGCAGTACTTC.

Here the CDR3 reads CASSLAQGGTGELFF. CDR3 in DNA: TGCGCCAGCAGCTTGGCCCAGGGGGGCACCGGGGAGCTGTTTTTT. The J gene is TRBJ2-2, the V gene TRBV5-1; TRBD1 is a possible D gene (7 bases). The CDR3 covers 15 residues. The germline CDR1 and CDR2 sequences are SGHRS and YFSETQ. V was trimmed by 0 bases and J by 4 bases, leaving 10 bases between them.

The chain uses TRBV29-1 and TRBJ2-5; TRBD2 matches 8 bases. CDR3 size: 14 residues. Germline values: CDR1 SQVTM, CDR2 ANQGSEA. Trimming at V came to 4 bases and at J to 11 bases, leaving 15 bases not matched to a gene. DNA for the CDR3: TGCAGCGTTGGTACTAGCGGACTATCTTGGGAGCAGTACTTC. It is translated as CSVGTSGLSWEQYF.

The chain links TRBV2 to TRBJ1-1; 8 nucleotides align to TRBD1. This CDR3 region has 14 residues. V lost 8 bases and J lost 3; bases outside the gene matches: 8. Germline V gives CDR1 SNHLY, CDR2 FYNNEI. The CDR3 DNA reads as TGTGCCAGCGGAATGACAGGGGAGTACACTGAAGCTTTCTTT. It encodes CASGMTGEYTEAFF.

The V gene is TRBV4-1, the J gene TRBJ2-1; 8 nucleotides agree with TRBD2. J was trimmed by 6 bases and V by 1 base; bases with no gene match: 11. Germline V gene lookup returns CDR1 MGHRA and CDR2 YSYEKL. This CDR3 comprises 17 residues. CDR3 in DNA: TGCGCCAGCAGCCAAGGACGAGCCCGGGGGGGGCTCAATGAGCAGTTCTTC. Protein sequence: CASSQGRARGGLNEQFF.

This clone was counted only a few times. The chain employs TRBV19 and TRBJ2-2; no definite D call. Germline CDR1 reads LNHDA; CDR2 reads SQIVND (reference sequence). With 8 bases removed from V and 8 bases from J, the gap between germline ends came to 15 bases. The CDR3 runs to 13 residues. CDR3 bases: TGTGCCAGTTGGAGCTCCTCAGCAGGGGAGCTGTTTTTT. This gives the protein CASWSSSAGELFF.

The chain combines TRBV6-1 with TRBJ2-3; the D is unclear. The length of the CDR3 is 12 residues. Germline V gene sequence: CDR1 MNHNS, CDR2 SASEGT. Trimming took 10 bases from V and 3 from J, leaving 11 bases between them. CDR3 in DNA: TGTGCCACCGTCCGAGCGACAGATACGCAGTATTTT. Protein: CATVRATDTQYF.

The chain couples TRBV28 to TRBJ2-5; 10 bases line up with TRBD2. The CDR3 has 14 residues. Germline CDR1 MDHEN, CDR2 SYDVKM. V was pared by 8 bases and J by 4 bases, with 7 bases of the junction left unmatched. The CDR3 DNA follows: TGTGCCAGCCGTAGCGGGGGGCCGGTAGAGACCCAGTACTTC. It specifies CASRSGGPVETQYF.

The CDR3 DNA reads as TGTGCCAGCAGACGAACAGGGGGCACTGAAGCTTTCTTT. It translates to CASRRTGGTEAFF. This chain connects TRBV27 to TRBJ1-1, with 8 positions matching TRBD1. Trimming took 6 bases from V and 4 from J; bases not matched to a gene: 4. Germline values: CDR1 MNHEY, CDR2 SMNVEV (reference sequence). This CDR3 is 13 amino acids long.

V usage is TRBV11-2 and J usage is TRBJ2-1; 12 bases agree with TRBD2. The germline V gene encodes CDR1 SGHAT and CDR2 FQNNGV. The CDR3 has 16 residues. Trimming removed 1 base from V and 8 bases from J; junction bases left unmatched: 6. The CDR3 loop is CASSLGGLAGPDEQFF. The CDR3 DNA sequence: TGTGCCAGCAGCTTAGGAGGACTAGCGGGGCCTGATGAGCAGTTCTTC.

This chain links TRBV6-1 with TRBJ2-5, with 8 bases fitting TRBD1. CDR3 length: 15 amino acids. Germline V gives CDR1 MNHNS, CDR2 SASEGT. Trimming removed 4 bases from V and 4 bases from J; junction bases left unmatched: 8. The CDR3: CASSGGQGMRETQYF. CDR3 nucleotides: TGTGCCAGCAGTGGCGGACAGGGAATGAGAGAGACCCAGTACTTC.

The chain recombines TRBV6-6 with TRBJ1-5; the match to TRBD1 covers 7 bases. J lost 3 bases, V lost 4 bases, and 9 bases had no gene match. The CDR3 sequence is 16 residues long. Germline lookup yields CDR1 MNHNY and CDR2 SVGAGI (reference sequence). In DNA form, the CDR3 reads TGTGCCAGCAGTTCCCCACCAGGGGGTGACAATCAGCCCCAGCATTTT. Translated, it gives CASSSPPGGDNQPQHF.

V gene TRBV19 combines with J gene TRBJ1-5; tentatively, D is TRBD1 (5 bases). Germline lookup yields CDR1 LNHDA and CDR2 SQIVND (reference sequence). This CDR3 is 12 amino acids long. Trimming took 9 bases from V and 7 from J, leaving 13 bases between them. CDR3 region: CASDDRGQPQHF. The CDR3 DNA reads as TGTGCCAGCGACGACAGAGGCCAGCCCCAGCATTTT.